These T cell receptor beta chains were read from a single sample in a study of T cell responses to AZD1222 COVID-19 vaccine. Profiling relied on immunoSEQ multiplex PCR, and the TCRdb table lists in-frame clones only, not all of them. The top ten hold 3% to 4% of the sample, which has about 150,000 clones, 90% to 95% seen once. Sequenced here: peripheral blood, sampled 28 days after the second AZD1222 dose. Receptors originate from an adult who received the AZD1222 COVID-19 vaccine. The CDR3 runs from the conserved cysteine through the conserved F or W. A D gene is named only where the DNA matches it firmly. Where a row states a size, it is once, few, many or the class of an expanded clone; other rows omit it.

J gene	clone size	D gene	V gene	CDR3 protein	CDR3 DNA
TRBJ2-7	NA	TRBD1	TRBV10-3	CAIRGDRGRDEQYF	TGTGCCATCAGGGGGGACAGGGGTAGAGACGAGCAGTACTTC
TRBJ2-3	NA	NA	TRBV24-1	CATSDSPMGQDTQYF	TGTGCCACCAGTGATTCCCCGATGGGGCAAGATACGCAGTATTTT
TRBJ2-7	NA	NA	TRBV21-1	CAILGTFFSYEQYF	TGTGCCATCTTAGGGACATTTTTCTCCTACGAGCAGTACTTC
TRBJ1-1	NA	TRBD1	TRBV11-3	CASASQGNTEAFF	TGTGCCTCAGCATCACAGGGGAATACTGAAGCTTTCTTT
TRBJ2-7	NA	NA	TRBV19	CASSINLARQVPYEQYF	TGTGCCAGTAGTATTAATTTAGCACGACAGGTCCCCTACGAGCAGTACTTC
TRBJ2-7	NA	NA	TRBV7-9	CASSLEGGTYEQYF	TGTGCCAGCAGCTTAGAAGGAGGTACCTACGAGCAGTACTTC
TRBJ2-2	NA	NA	TRBV7-3	CASSLTSTGTGELFF	TGTGCCAGCAGCTTAACCAGCACGGGCACCGGGGAGCTGTTTTTT
TRBJ2-2	NA	NA	TRBV29-1	CSVDRVAGELFF	TGCAGCGTCGACCGGGTCGCCGGGGAGCTGTTTTTT
TRBJ2-7	NA	NA	TRBV7-9	CASTDTRFGSYEQYF	TGTGCCAGCACCGATACTAGGTTTGGATCCTACGAGCAGTACTTC
TRBJ1-5	NA	NA	TRBV18	CASSPGGSNQPQHF	TGTGCCAGCTCACCGGGGGGAAGCAATCAGCCCCAGCATTTT
TRBJ1-2	NA	TRBD1	TRBV7-6	CASRQLPGQGIYGYTF	TGTGCCAGCAGACAACTTCCGGGACAGGGCATCTATGGCTACACCTTC
TRBJ2-1	NA	NA	TRBV11-1	CASSFDRSLNEQFF	TGTGCCAGCAGCTTTGACAGGTCCCTCAATGAGCAGTTCTTC
TRBJ2-1	once	NA	TRBV6-5	CASQVRPYNEQFF	TGTGCCAGCCAGGTGAGGCCCTACAATGAGCAGTTCTTC
TRBJ1-3	NA	NA	TRBV5-4	CASSLGAGERNTIYF	TGTGCCAGCAGCTTGGGAGCAGGGGAGAGAAACACCATATATTTT
TRBJ1-5	NA	TRBD1	TRBV18	CASSRDRGVSNQPQHF	TGTGCCAGCTCACGGGACAGGGGGGTGAGCAATCAGCCCCAGCATTTT
TRBJ1-5	NA	TRBD1	TRBV5-5	CASSPGTGGNQPQHF	TGTGCCAGCAGTCCCGGGACAGGGGGCAATCAGCCCCAGCATTTT
TRBJ2-7	NA	TRBD2	TRBV4-1	CASSQSPASGGVGEQYF	TGCGCCAGCAGCCAAAGCCCGGCTAGCGGGGGGGTGGGGGAGCAGTACTTC
TRBJ1-2	NA	TRBD1	TRBV27	CASSLKGTGDIYGYTF	TGTGCCAGCAGTTTAAAGGGGACAGGGGATATCTATGGCTACACCTTC
TRBJ1-2	few	NA	TRBV10-3	CAISEPQGWDGYTF	TGTGCCATCAGTGAGCCCCAGGGGTGGGATGGCTACACCTTC
TRBJ1-3	NA	NA	TRBV7-6	CASSLNPQGPGNTIYF	TGTGCCAGCAGCTTAAACCCTCAGGGCCCTGGAAACACCATATATTTT
TRBJ2-2	NA	NA	TRBV5-1	CASSLGIVGHTGELFF	TGCGCCAGCAGCTTGGGCATCGTAGGACACACCGGGGAGCTGTTTTTT
TRBJ2-4	NA	NA	TRBV19	CASSMSSTLTMIAKNIQYF	TGTGCCAGTAGTATGTCCAGCACACTTACGATGATAGCCAAAAACATTCAGTACTTC
TRBJ1-5	NA	NA	TRBV6-2/TRBV6-3	CASSYDITSVPEEQPQHF	TGTGCCAGCAGTTATGATATAACATCCGTCCCCGAGGAACAGCCCCAGCATTTT
TRBJ2-7	NA	TRBD2	TRBV24-1	CASQDAGEYEQYF	TGTGCCTCCCAGGATGCGGGAGAATACGAGCAGTACTTC
TRBJ1-1	NA	TRBD1	TRBV7-8	CASSPDRGAFF	TGTGCCAGCAGCCCTGACAGGGGTGCTTTCTTT
TRBJ1-5	once	TRBD1	TRBV25-1	CASSEPGQGGQPQHF	TGTGCCAGCAGTGAACCCGGACAGGGCGGGCAGCCCCAGCATTTT
TRBJ1-2	NA	NA	TRBV2	CASTTDGYYGYTF	TGTGCCAGCACTACGGACGGATACTATGGCTACACCTTC
TRBJ1-2	NA	NA	TRBV19	CASTNGYTF	TGTGCCAGTACAAATGGCTACACCTTC
TRBJ1-4	once	TRBD1	TRBV7-7	CASSLGGQGNEKLFF	TGTGCTAGCAGCTTAGGAGGACAGGGAAATGAAAAACTGTTTTTT